What follows are 13 T cell receptor beta chains derived from one specimen sequenced in a study of T cells in Graves' hyperthyroidism and ophthalmopathy. RNA transcripts yielded amplified TCR beta CDR3 regions. The HTBI set primed first-round TCR CDR3 RT-PCR. TCRdb itself ran the multiplex PCR reads through MiXCR, one entry per CDR3 protein. The sample holds roughly 500,000 distinct CDR3 sequences; over 35% are singletons and the top ten take about two fifths. Sequencing was performed on peripheral blood or thyroid tissue (not recorded which). The receptors were gathered from an adult woman with Graves' disease, either hyperthyroidism or ophthalmopathy (not recorded which).

This clonotype showed up just once. J is TRBJ1-6 and V is TRBV4-1, with 7 positions matching TRBD1. Germline V lookup: CDR1 MGHRA, CDR2 YSYEKL. V lost 3 bases and J lost 9; bases outside the gene matches: 8. The CDR3 length is 15 residues. This CDR3 reads CASSQDTGAGSPLHF. The CDR3 DNA follows: TGCGCCAGCAGCCAGGATACAGGGGCCGGTTCACCCCTCCACTTT.

The chain couples TRBV19 to TRBJ1-5, with 9 positions matching TRBD1. After removal of 1 base from V and 7 bases from J, the junction contained 8 bases not matched to a gene. This CDR3 is 16 amino acids long. Germline loops: CDR1 LNHDA, CDR2 SQIVND (reference sequence). The CDR3 DNA sequence: TGTGCCAGTAGTATAGGCAGGGGGACAGGGTGGCAGCCCCAGCATTTT. Protein product: CASSIGRGTGWQPQHF.

This clonotype was seen repeatedly, ten times or more. An end of the junction does not agree with germline; a read error may underlie this. The chain joins TRBV20-1 to TRBJ1-2; a possible D gene is TRBD1 (5 bases). CDR3 length equals 13 residues. The germline V gene encodes CDR1 DFQATT and CDR2 SNEGSKA (reference sequence). Written as DNA, the CDR3 is TGCAGTGCCAGAGATACGGGACGGTATGGCTACACCTTC. As protein: CSARDTGRYGYTF.

The rearrangement joins TRBV10-3 to TRBJ2-5; D possibly corresponds to TRBD1 (5 bases). The V and J ends lost 9 bases and 5 bases respectively, with 10 bases between them. CDR1 is ENHRY, CDR2 SYGVKD, per germline. The CDR3 covers 11 residues. Written as DNA, the CDR3 is TGTGCCATAGGGGCTAGTGAGACCCAGTACTTC. It yields the protein CAIGASETQYF.

This clonotype has only a few counts. The rearrangement joins TRBV19 to TRBJ2-7; 7 nucleotides agree with TRBD1. V was clipped by 5 bases and J by 1 base; unmatched bases: 8. Germline V gene lookup returns CDR1 LNHDA and CDR2 SQIVND (reference sequence). CDR3 size: 15 residues. CDR3 nucleotide sequence: TGTGCCAGTAGTCCCCCGGGACAGCGATCCTACGAGCAGTACTTC. Its protein is CASSPPGQRSYEQYF.

The chain uses TRBV10-3 and TRBJ1-2; D remains ambiguous. The CDR3 is made up of 14 amino acids. V lost 4 bases, J lost 0 bases, and 9 bases lay in between. Germline lookup yields CDR1 ENHRY and CDR2 SYGVKD. This CDR3 is CAISGLGSNYGYTF. The CDR3 coding sequence is TGTGCCATCAGTGGTCTCGGGTCTAACTATGGCTACACCTTC.

This clonotype was recorded at least ten times. The chain employs TRBV10-3 and TRBJ1-5; D gene unclear. CDR1 and CDR2 (germline): ENHRY, SYGVKD. With 4 bases removed from V and 3 bases from J, the gap between germline ends came to 7 bases. CDR3 length equals 13 residues. This CDR3 is CAISGILNQPQHF. The CDR3 nucleotides read TGTGCCATCAGTGGGATTCTCAATCAGCCCCAGCATTTT.

This clonotype was detected only a few times. This sequence joins TRBV2 and TRBJ1-2; D possibly corresponds to TRBD1 (5 bases). Trimming pared 4 bases from V and 0 bases from J, leaving 15 bases between. Per the germline V gene, CDR1 is SNHLY and CDR2 is FYNNEI. The CDR3 is 16 amino acids. The CDR3 is CASSVASRGPNYGYTF. As DNA, the CDR3 is TGTGCCAGCAGTGTAGCAAGTAGGGGCCCTAACTATGGCTACACCTTC.

The sample holds many counts of this clonotype. The rearrangement uses TRBV2 and TRBJ1-6, with unresolved D. Germline values: CDR1 SNHLY, CDR2 FYNNEI. V gave up 1 base and J gave up 8 bases, with 6 bases separating them. This CDR3 region has 13 residues. This CDR3 is CASSEEIDSPLHF. The CDR3 DNA follows: TGTGCCAGCAGTGAAGAAATAGATTCACCCCTCCACTTT.

Regarding this clonotype: At one of its ends the junction is not consistent with the germline gene, which may arise from a read error. This chain connects TRBV19 to TRBJ2-6; possible D gene TRBD2, 5 bases. CDR1 is LNHDA, CDR2 SQIVND, per germline (reference sequence). The CDR3 runs 17 residues. CDR3 DNA sequence: TGTGCCAGCAGTACCAGGAGGTCTGGCGCTGGGGCCAACGTCCTGACTTTC. Protein product: CASSTRRSGAGANVLTF.

This clonotype was counted once. The genes are TRBV7-2 and TRBJ2-1, with D unclear. The CDR3 loop spans 12 amino acids. Per germline, CDR1 SGHTA and CDR2 FQGNSA. The V end was cut by 4 bases, the J end by 10 bases, with 11 bases between. The CDR3 DNA reads TGTGCCAGCAGCTCCTCGGTTGGCGAGCAGTTCTTC. It encodes CASSSSVGEQFF. The full variable domain, rest sourced from reference TRBV7-2 and TRBJ2-1, is GAGVSQSPSNKVTEKGKDVELRCDPISGHTALYWYRQSLGQGLEFLIYFQGNSAPDKSGLPSDRFSAERTGGSVSTLTIQRTQQEDSAVYLCASSSSVGEQFFGPGTRLTVL.

The rearrangement uses TRBV25-1 and TRBJ1-1; 8 bases agree with TRBD1. The CDR3 extends over 15 amino acids. The trim removed 4 bases at V and 0 bases at J, leaving 4 bases unmatched. Germline lookup yields CDR1 MGHDK and CDR2 SYGVNS. The chain's CDR3 is CASSGGQGMNTEAFF. For the CDR3, the DNA is TGTGCCAGCAGTGGTGGACAGGGAATGAACACTGAAGCTTTCTTT.

The chain is built from TRBV29-1 and TRBJ2-7; maybe TRBD2 (5 bases). The length of the CDR3 is 11 residues. The ends were cut back, 7 bases at V and 3 bases at J, with 10 bases in the middle. Germline V gives CDR1 SQVTM, CDR2 ANQGSEA. CDR3 in amino acids: CSAAGDYEQYF. The CDR3 nucleotides read TGCAGCGCGGCCGGGGACTACGAGCAGTACTTC.